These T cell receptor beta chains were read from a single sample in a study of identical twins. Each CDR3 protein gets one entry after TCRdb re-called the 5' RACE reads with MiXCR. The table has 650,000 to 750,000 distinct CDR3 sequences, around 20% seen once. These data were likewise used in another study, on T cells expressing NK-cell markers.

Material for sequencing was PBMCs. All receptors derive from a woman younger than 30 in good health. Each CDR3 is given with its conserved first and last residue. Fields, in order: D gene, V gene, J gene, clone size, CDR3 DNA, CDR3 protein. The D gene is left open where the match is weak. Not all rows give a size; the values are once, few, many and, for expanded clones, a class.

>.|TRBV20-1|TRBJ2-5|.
TGCAGTGCTATGACCCCCGCCCCCCAAGAGACCCAGTACTTC
CSAMTPAPQETQYF
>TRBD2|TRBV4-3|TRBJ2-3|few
TGCGCCAGCAGCCCGGGACTAGCGGGATCTACGCAGTATTTT
CASSPGLAGSTQYF
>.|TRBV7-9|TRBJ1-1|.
TGTGCCAGCAGCCATTCCACTGGAGGTAGTCGGACTGAAGCTTTCTTT
CASSHSTGGSRTEAFF
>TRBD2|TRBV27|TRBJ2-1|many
TGTGCCAGCAGTTCACCACTAGCGGAGCGTAGGAATGAGCAGTTCTTC
CASSSPLAERRNEQFF
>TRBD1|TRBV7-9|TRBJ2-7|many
TGTGCCAGCAGCTATTCTGGGGACAGGGCCTACGAGCAGTACTTC
CASSYSGDRAYEQYF
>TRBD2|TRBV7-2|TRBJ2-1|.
TGTGCCAGCAGCTTCCCCTCCGGGAGGACTACAAAGTCTAGCGGGACTTCCTACAATGAGCAGTTCTTC
CASSFPSGRTTKSSGTSYNEQFF
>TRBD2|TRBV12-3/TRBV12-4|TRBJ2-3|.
TGTGCCAGCACCGGGGGGGGCCACACAGATACGCAGTATTTT
CASTGGGHTDTQYF
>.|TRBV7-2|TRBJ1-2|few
TGTGCCAGCAGCTTAGGGGTGGGGGTTCTCTATGGCTACACCTTC
CASSLGVGVLYGYTF
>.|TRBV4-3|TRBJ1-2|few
TGCGCCAGCAGCCAAGACGGGGCAGGGGACGGCGGCTACACCTTC
CASSQDGAGDGGYTF
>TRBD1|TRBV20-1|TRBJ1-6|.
TGCAGTGCTAGATCCCGACAGGGGGAATCACCCCTCCACTTT
CSARSRQGESPLHF
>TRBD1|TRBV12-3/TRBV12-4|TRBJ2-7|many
TGTGCCAGCAGTAGGACAGGATCCTACGAGCAGTACTTC
CASSRTGSYEQYF
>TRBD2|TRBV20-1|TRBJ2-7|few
TGCAGTGCTTTTTTCCCACGCCACGGACTAGAGGTCTACGAGCAGTACTTC
CSAFFPRHGLEVYEQYF